This T cell receptor (beta chain) was identified during a study of CD8 T cells in Susac syndrome. In germline, CDR1 is LGHDT, CDR2 YNNKEL (reference sequence). The CDR3 is 14 amino acids. Losses at the gene ends were 5 bases for V and 6 bases for J; bases not matched to a gene: 10. Sequencing of TCR beta was performed on blood CD8+ and CD4+ T cells. Negative isolation was used for CD8+ and CD4+ T cells, and FACS enrichment was applied to TEMRA cells. RNA amounts of roughly 0.5 to 1 ug underwent reverse transcription with random hexamers. Across 54 Vbeta and 13 Jbeta, immunoSEQ multiplex PCR amplified TCR beta CDR3. TCRdb re-called the immunoSEQ multiplex PCR reads through MiXCR, storing one row per CDR3 protein. The table has roughly 180,000 distinct CDR3 sequences, over 85% seen once.

What was sequenced was CD4+ T cells from PBMCs. This chain connects TRBV3-1 to TRBJ2-7, with TRBD2 matching over 7 bases. The receptor was derived from a human donor in good health. DNA for the CDR3: TGTGCCAGCAGCGAGGCAGGCGGGGGTTCCGAGCAGTACTTC. Encoded protein: CASSEAGGGSEQYF.